This T cell receptor beta chain was identified in a study of blood T cell repertoires in COVID-19. The wider study: Donors in the United States, Italy and Spain gave samples during acute or convalescent COVID-19. The cDNA or gDNA used as material had been derived from T cells, B-cell-depleted T cells, or PBMCs.

Here immunoSEQ multiplex PCR was the method, and the copy in TCRdb shows in-frame clones only, minus some. The table has about 210,000 clones, 85% seen once. V lost 3 bases and J 3 bases, leaving 9 bases between the germline ends. Germline CDR1 is SGHTA and CDR2 is FQGNSA. The CDR3 totals 13 residues. Cohorts were based on clinical histories the participants reported. Recovered status in Cohort 3 required two negative PCRs, clearance, or symptom resolution. This chain connects TRBV7-2 to TRBJ2-7, with a possible D match to TRBD1 (6 bases). This TCR was sampled from a man aged 35 to 55 who had recovered from COVID-19. Specimen: PBMCs or T cells enriched from blood (not recorded which). The DNA for the CDR3 is TGTGCCAGCAGCTTTAAAGGGGGCTACGAGCAGTACTTC. It is translated as CASSFKGGYEQYF.